The 2 T cell receptor beta chains below come from one sample, sequenced in a study of T-cell memory formation after mild COVID-19. TCRdb re-called the 5' RACE reads with MiXCR, one entry per CDR3 protein. The table shows 500,000 to 600,000 distinct CDR3 sequences, with over 15% occurring only once. What was sequenced was PBMCs or a T cell subset sorted from them (not recorded which). These receptor sequences come from an adult woman who had mild COVID-19 (a few samples of this study predate the infection). Cell type and time point are not known.

On this clonotype: One end of the junction does not line up with germline, which may come from a read error. This rearrangement joins TRBV12-3 or TRBV12-4 to TRBJ2-2; possible D gene TRBD1, 5 bases. The CDR3 has 14 residues. The CDR3 DNA reads TGTGCCAGTAAGACAGTTCACAACATCGGGGAGCTGTTTTTT. Its protein product is CASKTVHNIGELFF.

The sample holds a few counts of this clonotype. The chain is built from TRBV30 and TRBJ2-1, with D possibly matching TRBD2 (5 bases). Germline V gives CDR1 GTSNPN, CDR2 SVGIG (reference sequence). Trimming pared 0 bases from V and 7 bases from J, leaving 13 bases between. CDR3 length: 14 residues. The CDR3 coding sequence is TGTGCCTGGAGTGTAGTGGGAGTTGTAAATGAGCAGTTCTTC. Protein product: CAWSVVGVVNEQFF.